This is a list of T cell receptor beta chains from one sample in a study of shared clonotypes between healthy human individuals. Only in-frame clones appear in the TCRdb table, and some are missing; sequencing was by immunoSEQ multiplex PCR. The sample shows 550,000 to 800,000 clones, 90% of them seen only once. Sequencing was performed on memory CD8+ T cells from PBMCs. These receptors were obtained from a man between 18 and 29 years old in good health. Some clones in this sample may be carry-over from other donors' samples. CDR3s include the opening cysteine and the closing phenylalanine or tryptophan. Each record gives: CDR3 DNA, CDR3 protein, clone size, CDR3 length, D gene, V gene, J gene. The D gene is left open where the match is weak. Only some rows state a clone size, as once, few, many or a class for expanded clones.

CDR3 DNA: TGTGCCAGCAGCGTAGGTGGGAGCGTAACCTACGAGCAGTACTTC
CDR3 protein: CASSVGGSVTYEQYF
clone size: NA
CDR3 length: 15
D gene: NA
V gene: TRBV9
J gene: TRBJ2-7

CDR3 DNA: TGCGCCAGCAGCCAAGATGAAGGGGGCCTCTATGGCTACACCTTC
CDR3 protein: CASSQDEGGLYGYTF
clone size: NA
CDR3 length: 15
D gene: TRBD1
V gene: TRBV4-3
J gene: TRBJ1-2

CDR3 DNA: TGTGCCAGCAGCCGCCGCGGGTCCGGTCAGCCCCAGCATTTT
CDR3 protein: CASSRRGSGQPQHF
clone size: NA
CDR3 length: 14
D gene: NA
V gene: TRBV7-8
J gene: TRBJ1-5

CDR3 DNA: TGTGCCAGCAGCCACGGGGGATCTGTCCCCTACGAGCAGTACTTC
CDR3 protein: CASSHGGSVPYEQYF
clone size: NA
CDR3 length: 15
D gene: NA
V gene: TRBV6-6
J gene: TRBJ2-7

CDR3 DNA: TGTGCCAGCAGTTTAGGGGCCGGTACGGGCAATCAGCCCCAGCATTTT
CDR3 protein: CASSLGAGTGNQPQHF
clone size: NA
CDR3 length: 16
D gene: NA
V gene: TRBV27
J gene: TRBJ1-5

CDR3 DNA: TGCGCCAGCAGCCAAGGCAACCACTATGGCTACACCTTC
CDR3 protein: CASSQGNHYGYTF
clone size: NA
CDR3 length: 13
D gene: NA
V gene: TRBV4-3
J gene: TRBJ1-2

CDR3 DNA: TGCGCCAGCAGTCATCACCCCCGTGGGGAAAAACTGTTTTTT
CDR3 protein: CASSHHPRGEKLFF
clone size: NA
CDR3 length: 14
D gene: NA
V gene: TRBV23-1
J gene: TRBJ1-4

CDR3 DNA: TGTGCCAGCAGTTTAAAGTCGAGCTGGATCTACGAGCAGTACTTC
CDR3 protein: CASSLKSSWIYEQYF
clone size: NA
CDR3 length: 15
D gene: NA
V gene: TRBV27
J gene: TRBJ2-7

CDR3 DNA: TGTGCCAGCAGTTGGGGACTAGCGGGGCGAGAGCAGTTCTTC
CDR3 protein: CASSWGLAGREQFF
clone size: NA
CDR3 length: 14
D gene: TRBD2
V gene: TRBV28
J gene: TRBJ2-1

CDR3 DNA: TGTGCCAGCGCGACGGGGAGCTACGAGCAGTACTTC
CDR3 protein: CASATGSYEQYF
clone size: NA
CDR3 length: 12
D gene: NA
V gene: TRBV28
J gene: TRBJ2-7

CDR3 DNA: TGTGCCAGCAGCTCCCGGGACAGTGGGAACAATCAGCCCCAGCATTTT
CDR3 protein: CASSSRDSGNNQPQHF
clone size: NA
CDR3 length: 16
D gene: TRBD1
V gene: TRBV13
J gene: TRBJ1-5

CDR3 DNA: TGTGCCAGCAGCGTACGAGGGGTGTGGAACGAGCAGTACTTC
CDR3 protein: CASSVRGVWNEQYF
clone size: NA
CDR3 length: 14
D gene: NA
V gene: TRBV9
J gene: TRBJ2-7

CDR3 DNA: TGTGCCAGCAGCTCCCCCGTAGGGGACATGCCATACGAGCAGTACTTC
CDR3 protein: CASSSPVGDMPYEQYF
clone size: NA
CDR3 length: 16
D gene: NA
V gene: TRBV5-6
J gene: TRBJ2-7

CDR3 DNA: TGTGCTAGTGGTTTGGACCAGGGACTAGCGGGAGACAATGAGCAGTTCTTC
CDR3 protein: CASGLDQGLAGDNEQFF
clone size: NA
CDR3 length: 17
D gene: TRBD2
V gene: TRBV12-5
J gene: TRBJ2-1

CDR3 DNA: TGTGCCAGCAGGATACTATCGGGACAGGGGTCCTACGAGCAGTACTTC
CDR3 protein: CASRILSGQGSYEQYF
clone size: NA
CDR3 length: 16
D gene: TRBD1
V gene: TRBV28
J gene: TRBJ2-7

CDR3 DNA: TGTGCCAGCAGCGACCGGGGGGCGGAGGGCTACACCTTC
CDR3 protein: CASSDRGAEGYTF
clone size: once
CDR3 length: 13
D gene: NA
V gene: TRBV11-2
J gene: TRBJ1-2

CDR3 DNA: TGTGCCAGCATCATCTCAGGGAGGACTGAAGCTTTCTTT
CDR3 protein: CASIISGRTEAFF
clone size: NA
CDR3 length: 13
D gene: NA
V gene: TRBV6-1
J gene: TRBJ1-1

CDR3 DNA: TGCGCCAGCAGCCAAGATCGGACAGCTACTTACGAGCAGTACTTC
CDR3 protein: CASSQDRTATYEQYF
clone size: NA
CDR3 length: 15
D gene: NA
V gene: TRBV4-3
J gene: TRBJ2-7

CDR3 DNA: TGTGCCAGTGGATCCGGGATACTCTATGGCTACACCTTC
CDR3 protein: CASGSGILYGYTF
clone size: NA
CDR3 length: 13
D gene: NA
V gene: TRBV19
J gene: TRBJ1-2

CDR3 DNA: TGTGCCAGCAGCGTAAACGACTGGGGAACAGATACGCAGTATTTT
CDR3 protein: CASSVNDWGTDTQYF
clone size: NA
CDR3 length: 15
D gene: NA
V gene: TRBV9
J gene: TRBJ2-3

CDR3 DNA: TGCGCCAGCAGATCTAGCGGGGGCCCCACAGATACGCAGTATTTT
CDR3 protein: CASRSSGGPTDTQYF
clone size: NA
CDR3 length: 15
D gene: TRBD2
V gene: TRBV10-1
J gene: TRBJ2-3

CDR3 DNA: TGCGCCAGCAGCGAGGGACAGGGGCCTTACAATGAGCAGTTCTTC
CDR3 protein: CASSEGQGPYNEQFF
clone size: NA
CDR3 length: 15
D gene: TRBD1
V gene: TRBV4-1
J gene: TRBJ2-1

CDR3 DNA: TGCGCCAGCAGCCAACAGACAGGGGCCCGACCAGATACGCAGTATTTT
CDR3 protein: CASSQQTGARPDTQYF
clone size: NA
CDR3 length: 16
D gene: TRBD1
V gene: TRBV4-1
J gene: TRBJ2-3

CDR3 DNA: TGTGCCAGCAGCCCTTTCTTAGCGGGAGGAGGAGATACGCAGTATTTT
CDR3 protein: CASSPFLAGGGDTQYF
clone size: once
CDR3 length: 16
D gene: TRBD2
V gene: TRBV9
J gene: TRBJ2-3

CDR3 DNA: TGTGCCAGTAGTATGGGACTCAGGGACTACGAGCAGTACTTC
CDR3 protein: CASSMGLRDYEQYF
clone size: NA
CDR3 length: 14
D gene: NA
V gene: TRBV19
J gene: TRBJ2-7

CDR3 DNA: TGTGCCAGCTCCTCCGGGAACACCATATATTTT
CDR3 protein: CASSSGNTIYF
clone size: NA
CDR3 length: 11
D gene: NA
V gene: TRBV11-3
J gene: TRBJ1-3

CDR3 DNA: TGTGCCAGCAGCGTTAAGCCAGGGGGCTCTGAAGCTTTCTTT
CDR3 protein: CASSVKPGGSEAFF
clone size: NA
CDR3 length: 14
D gene: TRBD1
V gene: TRBV9
J gene: TRBJ1-1

CDR3 DNA: TGCGCCAGCAGCCAAGTTGCGGGTACAGACTATGGCTACACCTTC
CDR3 protein: CASSQVAGTDYGYTF
clone size: NA
CDR3 length: 15
D gene: NA
V gene: TRBV4-1
J gene: TRBJ1-2

CDR3 DNA: TGTGCCAGCAGCGCCACCGGGGAGCTGTTTTTT
CDR3 protein: CASSATGELFF
clone size: few
CDR3 length: 11
D gene: NA
V gene: TRBV9
J gene: TRBJ2-2

CDR3 DNA: TGTGCCTGGAGTGTACACCGCTCCAGGGCCCATGAAGCTTTCTTT
CDR3 protein: CAWSVHRSRAHEAFF
clone size: NA
CDR3 length: 15
D gene: NA
V gene: TRBV30
J gene: TRBJ1-1

CDR3 DNA: TGTGCCAGCAGCTTGGAGCCGGGGTCCGTCTATGGCTACACCTTC
CDR3 protein: CASSLEPGSVYGYTF
clone size: NA
CDR3 length: 15
D gene: NA
V gene: TRBV4-2
J gene: TRBJ1-2

CDR3 DNA: TGTGCCAGTAGTATGGGCAGGGGGAGGGATGAGCAGTTCTTC
CDR3 protein: CASSMGRGRDEQFF
clone size: NA
CDR3 length: 14
D gene: NA
V gene: TRBV19
J gene: TRBJ2-1

CDR3 DNA: TGTGCCAGCAGCGATACAGCCCGAGTGGGAGAGCAGTACTTC
CDR3 protein: CASSDTARVGEQYF
clone size: NA
CDR3 length: 14
D gene: NA
V gene: TRBV2
J gene: TRBJ2-7

CDR3 DNA: TGTGCCAGTAGTGTTGACTCGTACAATGAGCAGTTCTTC
CDR3 protein: CASSVDSYNEQFF
clone size: NA
CDR3 length: 13
D gene: NA
V gene: TRBV19
J gene: TRBJ2-1

CDR3 DNA: TGTGCCAGCAGCTCAGCTTACGAGCAGTACTTC
CDR3 protein: CASSSAYEQYF
clone size: NA
CDR3 length: 11
D gene: NA
V gene: TRBV11-2
J gene: TRBJ2-7

CDR3 DNA: TGTGCCAGTAGCGCAGGGGGCTCCTACGAGCAGTACTTC
CDR3 protein: CASSAGGSYEQYF
clone size: NA
CDR3 length: 13
D gene: TRBD1
V gene: TRBV19
J gene: TRBJ2-7

CDR3 DNA: TGTGCCCGTGGGGGCGGGGGCCAACAAGAGACCCAGTACTTC
CDR3 protein: CARGGGGQQETQYF
clone size: NA
CDR3 length: 14
D gene: NA
V gene: TRBV9
J gene: TRBJ2-5

CDR3 DNA: TGTGCCAGCAACCCCCTAGGAGGGGGCACCGGGGAGCTGTTTTTT
CDR3 protein: CASNPLGGGTGELFF
clone size: NA
CDR3 length: 15
D gene: NA
V gene: TRBV11-2
J gene: TRBJ2-2

CDR3 DNA: TGTGCCAGCAGCTTAGAACGGGGGGGCTTGAACACTGAAGCTTTCTTT
CDR3 protein: CASSLERGGLNTEAFF
clone size: NA
CDR3 length: 16
D gene: NA
V gene: TRBV7-6
J gene: TRBJ1-1

CDR3 DNA: TGTGCCAGTAGTACCAACAGTGAGAGCACAGATACGCAGTATTTT
CDR3 protein: CASSTNSESTDTQYF
clone size: NA
CDR3 length: 15
D gene: NA
V gene: TRBV19
J gene: TRBJ2-3

CDR3 DNA: TGTGCCAGCAGCTTGGAGAGGGACTACGAGCAGTACTTC
CDR3 protein: CASSLERDYEQYF
clone size: few
CDR3 length: 13
D gene: NA
V gene: TRBV5-4
J gene: TRBJ2-7

CDR3 DNA: TGTGCCAGCAGCCCTGCGGGGGCGCAGTATTTT
CDR3 protein: CASSPAGAQYF
clone size: NA
CDR3 length: 11
D gene: TRBD2
V gene: TRBV9
J gene: TRBJ2-3

CDR3 DNA: TGTGCCAGCGATTGGAGGGGACTAGCGGGAGATATCAACACCGGGGAGCTGTTTTTT
CDR3 protein: CASDWRGLAGDINTGELFF
clone size: NA
CDR3 length: 19
D gene: TRBD2
V gene: TRBV19
J gene: TRBJ2-2

CDR3 DNA: TGTGCCAGCAGTAGACCGACGGGCCCCTACGAGCAGTACTTC
CDR3 protein: CASSRPTGPYEQYF
clone size: NA
CDR3 length: 14
D gene: NA
V gene: TRBV2
J gene: TRBJ2-7

CDR3 DNA: TGCGCCAGCAGCTTGATAGGCGACTCCTACGAGCAGTACTTC
CDR3 protein: CASSLIGDSYEQYF
clone size: NA
CDR3 length: 14
D gene: NA
V gene: TRBV5-1
J gene: TRBJ2-7

CDR3 DNA: TGTGCCAGCAGCTTGGGGCGGGAGTTCTCCTACGAGCAGTACTTC
CDR3 protein: CASSLGREFSYEQYF
clone size: NA
CDR3 length: 15
D gene: TRBD2
V gene: TRBV5-6
J gene: TRBJ2-7

CDR3 DNA: TGTGCCAGTAGTTTCACGACAGGGCCCTACGAGCAGTACTTC
CDR3 protein: CASSFTTGPYEQYF
clone size: few
CDR3 length: 14
D gene: TRBD1
V gene: TRBV19
J gene: TRBJ2-7

CDR3 DNA: TGTGCCAGCAGCACCATAGATACGCAGTATTTT
CDR3 protein: CASSTIDTQYF
clone size: NA
CDR3 length: 11
D gene: NA
V gene: TRBV11-2
J gene: TRBJ2-3

CDR3 DNA: TGTGCAAGTCGCTTAGCGCCGTGGACTTCGTATCCCTACAATGAGCAGTTCTTC
CDR3 protein: CASRLAPWTSYPYNEQFF
clone size: NA
CDR3 length: 18
D gene: NA
V gene: TRBV12-2
J gene: TRBJ2-1

CDR3 DNA: TGTGCCAGCAGCCATTACGGCCTTTCCCGCACTGAAGCTTTCTTT
CDR3 protein: CASSHYGLSRTEAFF
clone size: many
CDR3 length: 15
D gene: NA
V gene: TRBV14
J gene: TRBJ1-1